Listed below are T cell receptor beta chains from one sample, sequenced in a study of blood T cells in healthy people across ages. Each CDR3 protein is one row after TCRdb ran MiXCR on the 5' RACE reads. The data show about 1.1 million distinct CDR3 sequences, 35% to 40% seen once. The sequenced sample was blood. The receptor source for this set is a man aged 18 to 29 in good health. The conserved cysteine and the conserved F or W are not part of the CDR3 here. Fields, in order: J gene, clone size, V gene, D gene, CDR3 protein. The D gene is left open where the match is weak. Clone size is not always given. Where it is, it says once, few, many or a class for expanded clones.

J: TRBJ2-5; size: -; V: TRBV20-1; D: -; CDR3: SADGWRVAETQY
J: TRBJ2-1; size: -; V: TRBV5-1; D: -; CDR3: ASGPYNERF
J: TRBJ1-2; size: -; V: TRBV6-5; D: -; CDR3: ASASGLWSGYT
J: TRBJ2-7; size: -; V: TRBV9; D: -; CDR3: ASSVDFGFGYEQY
J: TRBJ1-5; size: -; V: TRBV20-1; D: -; CDR3: SAQKGPGRRSNQPQH
J: TRBJ2-3; size: few; V: TRBV7-9; D: TRBD2; CDR3: ASSRAAGGTDTQY
J: TRBJ2-1; size: few; V: TRBV20-1; D: TRBD1; CDR3: SARRTGVHNEQF
J: TRBJ1-1; size: -; V: TRBV7-9; D: -; CDR3: ASSPSMGTEAF
J: TRBJ1-2; size: -; V: TRBV7-2; D: -; CDR3: ASSEEIPPIYGYT
J: TRBJ2-1; size: -; V: TRBV6-2/TRBV6-3; D: -; CDR3: ASSRLYNEQF
J: TRBJ1-1; size: few; V: TRBV7-9; D: -; CDR3: ASSFNPVGTEAF
J: TRBJ2-2; size: few; V: TRBV9; D: -; CDR3: ASSPNGGNTGELF
J: TRBJ1-2; size: few; V: TRBV3-1; D: -; CDR3: ASSPTSGAGGYT
J: TRBJ1-1; size: few; V: TRBV9; D: TRBD1; CDR3: ASSVGGTNTEAF
J: TRBJ2-3; size: -; V: TRBV7-9; D: -; CDR3: ASSLSVGGGANTQY
J: TRBJ1-2; size: -; V: TRBV4-1; D: TRBD1; CDR3: ASSQEDRGRGGYT
J: TRBJ1-1; size: -; V: TRBV4-2; D: -; CDR3: ASSQEVGVRDTEAF
J: TRBJ2-3; size: few; V: TRBV13; D: -; CDR3: ASSSLVAEITDTQY
J: TRBJ1-1; size: -; V: TRBV3-1; D: -; CDR3: ASSHHPDRSGEAF
J: TRBJ2-1; size: few; V: TRBV5-1; D: TRBD1; CDR3: ASSLSGGLTYNEQF
J: TRBJ1-5; size: -; V: TRBV20-1; D: -; CDR3: NAREANQPQH
J: TRBJ1-1; size: -; V: TRBV12-3/TRBV12-4; D: TRBD1; CDR3: ASSFGGDRATEAF
J: TRBJ1-2; size: -; V: TRBV12-3/TRBV12-4; D: -; CDR3: ASTATRTNYGYT
J: TRBJ1-5; size: -; V: TRBV20-1; D: TRBD1; CDR3: SARGGDRDINQPQH
J: TRBJ2-6; size: -; V: TRBV6-1; D: TRBD1; CDR3: ASRRHRDRSRSGANVLT
J: TRBJ1-1; size: few; V: TRBV20-1; D: -; CDR3: SARMNLNTEAF
J: TRBJ1-1; size: -; V: TRBV14; D: -; CDR3: ASSQELGDTEAF
J: TRBJ1-4; size: -; V: TRBV6-2/TRBV6-3; D: -; CDR3: ASTPQRAAGRNEKLF
J: TRBJ1-1; size: -; V: TRBV2; D: -; CDR3: ASSGEGKTEAF
J: TRBJ1-4; size: -; V: TRBV5-1; D: TRBD1; CDR3: ASSRGQGLNEKLF
J: TRBJ1-1; size: -; V: TRBV5-3; D: -; CDR3: ARSLWFRPRPLNTEAF
J: TRBJ2-3; size: few; V: TRBV6-6; D: TRBD2; CDR3: ASSLGSGTRADTQY
J: TRBJ2-7; size: -; V: TRBV9; D: TRBD1; CDR3: ASSQGTDNYEQY
J: TRBJ2-1; size: few; V: TRBV7-9; D: -; CDR3: ASSSPGPNSWEQF
J: TRBJ2-1; size: few; V: TRBV3-1; D: TRBD2; CDR3: ASSPSFDSGGANEQF
J: TRBJ2-2; size: once; V: TRBV6-6; D: TRBD2; CDR3: ASSPLGLAGGDGELF
J: TRBJ2-1; size: few; V: TRBV7-9; D: -; CDR3: ASSSWFVYNEQF
J: TRBJ2-2; size: few; V: TRBV25-1; D: TRBD1; CDR3: ASRLTGQGFSGELF
J: TRBJ1-5; size: -; V: TRBV15; D: -; CDR3: ATSREGGNQPQH
J: TRBJ1-1; size: -; V: TRBV14; D: -; CDR3: ASSQGSRGGPGDTEAF
J: TRBJ2-7; size: few; V: TRBV4-2; D: -; CDR3: ASSQDWAGAREQY
J: TRBJ1-1; size: few; V: TRBV12-3/TRBV12-4; D: -; CDR3: ASSQKTLMNTEAF
J: TRBJ1-1; size: many; V: TRBV3-1; D: -; CDR3: ASSQEGNTEAF
J: TRBJ2-5; size: few; V: TRBV25-1; D: -; CDR3: ASSVLGETQY
J: TRBJ1-3; size: -; V: TRBV10-3; D: TRBD1; CDR3: AISSTGVGNTIY
J: TRBJ1-1; size: -; V: TRBV9; D: -; CDR3: ASSVGGGGRSLPEAF
J: TRBJ1-4; size: -; V: TRBV5-1; D: -; CDR3: ASSLESPGEKLF
J: TRBJ2-1; size: many; V: TRBV2; D: -; CDR3: ASIRDASYNEQF
J: TRBJ2-1; size: -; V: TRBV30; D: TRBD1; CDR3: ACMAGTGNYNEQF
J: TRBJ2-3; size: -; V: TRBV20-1; D: -; CDR3: SARESGADTQY
J: TRBJ2-3; size: few; V: TRBV7-2; D: -; CDR3: ASSLMFYSTDTQY
J: TRBJ2-3; size: -; V: TRBV18; D: -; CDR3: ASSPYIDTQY
J: TRBJ1-5; size: few; V: TRBV12-3/TRBV12-4; D: -; CDR3: ASRRGGSNSNQPQH
J: TRBJ2-1; size: -; V: TRBV9; D: -; CDR3: ASSIATGSSYNEQF